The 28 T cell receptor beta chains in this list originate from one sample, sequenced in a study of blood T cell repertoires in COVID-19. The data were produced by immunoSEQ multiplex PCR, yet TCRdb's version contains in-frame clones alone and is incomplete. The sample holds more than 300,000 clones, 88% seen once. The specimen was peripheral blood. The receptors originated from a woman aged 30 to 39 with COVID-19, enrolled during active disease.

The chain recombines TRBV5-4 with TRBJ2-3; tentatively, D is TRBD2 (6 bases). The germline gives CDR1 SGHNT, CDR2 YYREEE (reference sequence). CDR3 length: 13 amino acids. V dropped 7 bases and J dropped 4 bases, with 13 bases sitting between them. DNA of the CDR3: TGTGCCAGCTTGGAGGGGTGGGCAGATACGCAGTATTTT. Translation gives CASLEGWADTQYF.

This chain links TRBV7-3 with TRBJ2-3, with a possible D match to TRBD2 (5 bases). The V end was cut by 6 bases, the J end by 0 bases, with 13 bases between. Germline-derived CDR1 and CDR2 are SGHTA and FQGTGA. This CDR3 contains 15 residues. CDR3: CASRSGGFSTDTQYF. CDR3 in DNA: TGTGCCAGCAGGTCCGGCGGGTTTAGCACAGATACGCAGTATTTT.

CDR3 amino acids: CASTPLFTVGEKLFF. The CDR3 DNA reads TGTGCCAGCACCCCCCTTTTTACGGTTGGTGAAAAACTGTTTTTT. The V call is TRBV7-9, the J call TRBJ1-4, with no clear D. The V end was cut by 7 bases, the J end by 7 bases, with 19 bases between. Germline CDR1 and CDR2: SEHNR and FQNEAQ (reference sequence). This CDR3 is 15 amino acids long.

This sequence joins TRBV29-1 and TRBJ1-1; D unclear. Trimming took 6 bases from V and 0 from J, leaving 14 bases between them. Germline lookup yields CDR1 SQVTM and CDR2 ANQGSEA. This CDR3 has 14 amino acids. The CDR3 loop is CSVRNPGMNTEAFF. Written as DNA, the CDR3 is TGCAGCGTCCGGAATCCGGGAATGAACACTGAAGCTTTCTTT.

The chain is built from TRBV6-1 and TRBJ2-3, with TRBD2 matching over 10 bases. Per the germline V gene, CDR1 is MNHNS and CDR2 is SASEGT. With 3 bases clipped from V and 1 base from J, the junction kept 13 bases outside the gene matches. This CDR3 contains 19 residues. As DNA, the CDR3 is TGTGCCAGCAGTGACCTCGCCCCCTCCGGGACTAGCGGCACAGATACGCAGTATTTT. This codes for CASSDLAPSGTSGTDTQYF.

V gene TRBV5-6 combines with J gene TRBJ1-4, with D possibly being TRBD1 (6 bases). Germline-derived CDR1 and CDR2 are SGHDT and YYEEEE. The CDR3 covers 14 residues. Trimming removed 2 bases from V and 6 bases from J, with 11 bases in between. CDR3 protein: CASSLAGVDEKLFF. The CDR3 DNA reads TGTGCCAGCAGCTTAGCAGGGGTGGATGAAAAACTGTTTTTT.

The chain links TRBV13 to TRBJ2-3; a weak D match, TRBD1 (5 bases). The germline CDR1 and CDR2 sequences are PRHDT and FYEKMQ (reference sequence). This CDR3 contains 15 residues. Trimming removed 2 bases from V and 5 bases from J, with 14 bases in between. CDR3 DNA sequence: TGTGCCAGCAGCTTACAGGGATTCTTAGGAGATACGCAGTATTTT. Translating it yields CASSLQGFLGDTQYF.

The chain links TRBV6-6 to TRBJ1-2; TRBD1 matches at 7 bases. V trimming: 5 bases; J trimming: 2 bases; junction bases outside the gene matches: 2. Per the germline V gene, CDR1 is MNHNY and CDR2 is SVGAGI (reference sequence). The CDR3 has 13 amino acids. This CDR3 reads CASSQGQNYGYTF. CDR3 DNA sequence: TGTGCCAGCAGTCAGGGACAGAACTATGGCTACACCTTC.

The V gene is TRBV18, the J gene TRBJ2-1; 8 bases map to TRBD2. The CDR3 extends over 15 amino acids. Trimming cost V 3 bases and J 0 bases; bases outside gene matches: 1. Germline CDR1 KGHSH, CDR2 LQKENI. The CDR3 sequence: CASSPTSGSYNEQFF. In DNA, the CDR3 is TGTGCCAGCTCACCTACTAGCGGCTCCTACAATGAGCAGTTCTTC.

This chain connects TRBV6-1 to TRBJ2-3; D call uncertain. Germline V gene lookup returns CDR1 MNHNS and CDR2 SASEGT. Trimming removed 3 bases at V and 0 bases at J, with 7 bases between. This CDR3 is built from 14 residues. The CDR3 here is CASSEQASTDTQYF. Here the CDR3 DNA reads TGTGCCAGCAGTGAGCAGGCCAGCACAGATACGCAGTATTTT.

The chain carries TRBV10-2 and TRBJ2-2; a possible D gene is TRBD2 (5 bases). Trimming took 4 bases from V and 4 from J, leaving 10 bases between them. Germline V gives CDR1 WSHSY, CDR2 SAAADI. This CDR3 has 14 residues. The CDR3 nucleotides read TGCGCCAGCAGTGGACTACCCTCCACCGGGGAGCTGTTTTTT. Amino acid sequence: CASSGLPSTGELFF.

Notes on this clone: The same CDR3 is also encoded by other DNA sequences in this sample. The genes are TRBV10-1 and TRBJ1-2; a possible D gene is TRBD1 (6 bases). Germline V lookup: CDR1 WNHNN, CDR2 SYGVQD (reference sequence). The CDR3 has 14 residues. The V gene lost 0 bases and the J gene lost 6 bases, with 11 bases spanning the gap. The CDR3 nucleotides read TGCGCCAGCAGTGAGTCGAGGCAGGGGCATGGCTACACCTTC. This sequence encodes CASSESRQGHGYTF.

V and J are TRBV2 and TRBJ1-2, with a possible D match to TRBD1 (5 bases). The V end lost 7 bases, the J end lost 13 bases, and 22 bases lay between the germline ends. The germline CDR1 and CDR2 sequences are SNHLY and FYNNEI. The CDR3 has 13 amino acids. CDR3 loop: CASTTTRPGYFTF. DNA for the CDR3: TGTGCCAGCACCACAACCCGCCCAGGGTATTTCACCTTC.

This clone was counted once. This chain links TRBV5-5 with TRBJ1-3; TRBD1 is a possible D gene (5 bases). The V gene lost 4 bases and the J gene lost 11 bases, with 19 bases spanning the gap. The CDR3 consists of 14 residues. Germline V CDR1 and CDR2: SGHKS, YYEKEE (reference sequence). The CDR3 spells CASSTGLLENAIYF. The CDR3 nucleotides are TGTGCCAGCAGCACGGGACTATTAGAAAATGCCATATATTTT.

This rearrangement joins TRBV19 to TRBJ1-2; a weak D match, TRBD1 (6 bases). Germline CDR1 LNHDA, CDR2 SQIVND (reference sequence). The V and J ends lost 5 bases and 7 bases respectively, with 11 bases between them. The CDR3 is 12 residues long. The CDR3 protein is CASSLQGRGYTF. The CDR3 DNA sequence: TGTGCCAGTAGTTTACAGGGTCGTGGCTACACCTTC.

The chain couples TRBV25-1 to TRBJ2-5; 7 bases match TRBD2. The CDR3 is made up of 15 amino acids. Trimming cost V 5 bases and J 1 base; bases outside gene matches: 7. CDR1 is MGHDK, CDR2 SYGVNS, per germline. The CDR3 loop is CASSPGTTRQETQYF. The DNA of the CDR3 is TGTGCCAGCAGTCCTGGGACTACTCGCCAAGAGACCCAGTACTTC.

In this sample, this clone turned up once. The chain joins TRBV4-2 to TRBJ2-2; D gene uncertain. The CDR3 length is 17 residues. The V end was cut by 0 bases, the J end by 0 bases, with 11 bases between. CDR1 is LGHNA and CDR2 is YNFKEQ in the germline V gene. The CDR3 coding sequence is TGTGCCAGCAGCCAAGATGAGAATCTCGCGAACACCGGGGAGCTGTTTTTT. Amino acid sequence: CASSQDENLANTGELFF.

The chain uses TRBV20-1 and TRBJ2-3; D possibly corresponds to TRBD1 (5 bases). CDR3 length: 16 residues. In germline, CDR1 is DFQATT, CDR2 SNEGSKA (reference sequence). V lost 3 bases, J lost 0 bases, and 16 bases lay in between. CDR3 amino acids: CSASTLGHTSTDTQYF. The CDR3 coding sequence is TGCAGTGCTAGTACTTTAGGACATACGAGCACAGATACGCAGTATTTT.

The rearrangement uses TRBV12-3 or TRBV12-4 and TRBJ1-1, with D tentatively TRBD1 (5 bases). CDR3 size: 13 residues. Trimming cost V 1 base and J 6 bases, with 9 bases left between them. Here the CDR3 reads CASSLDWGPEAFF. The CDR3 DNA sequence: TGTGCCAGCAGTTTAGATTGGGGCCCTGAAGCTTTCTTT.

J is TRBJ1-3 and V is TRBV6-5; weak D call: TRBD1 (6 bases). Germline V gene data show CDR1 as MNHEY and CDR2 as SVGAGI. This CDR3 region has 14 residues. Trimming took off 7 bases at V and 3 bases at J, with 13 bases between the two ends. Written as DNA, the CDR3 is TGTGCCAGCAACTACAGGGAAGGTGGAAACACCATATATTTT. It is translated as CASNYREGGNTIYF.

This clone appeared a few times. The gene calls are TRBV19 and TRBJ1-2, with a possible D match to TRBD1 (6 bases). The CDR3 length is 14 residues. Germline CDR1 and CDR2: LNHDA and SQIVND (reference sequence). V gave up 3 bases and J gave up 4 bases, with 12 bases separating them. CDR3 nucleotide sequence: TGTGCCAGTAGTATCGGACAGATATTCTATGGCTACACCTTC. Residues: CASSIGQIFYGYTF.

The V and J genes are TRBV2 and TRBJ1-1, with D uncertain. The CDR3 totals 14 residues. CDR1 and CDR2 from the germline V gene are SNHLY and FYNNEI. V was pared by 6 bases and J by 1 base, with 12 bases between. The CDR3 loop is CASRGTGRNTEAFF. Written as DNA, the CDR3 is TGTGCCAGCAGGGGAACTGGGAGGAACACTGAAGCTTTCTTT.

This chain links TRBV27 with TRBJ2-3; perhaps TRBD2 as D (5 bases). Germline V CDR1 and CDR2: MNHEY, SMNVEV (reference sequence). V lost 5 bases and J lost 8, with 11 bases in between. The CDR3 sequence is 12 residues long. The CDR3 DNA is TGTGCCAGCAGTCATCCACGGGGTACGCAGTATTTT. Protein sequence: CASSHPRGTQYF.

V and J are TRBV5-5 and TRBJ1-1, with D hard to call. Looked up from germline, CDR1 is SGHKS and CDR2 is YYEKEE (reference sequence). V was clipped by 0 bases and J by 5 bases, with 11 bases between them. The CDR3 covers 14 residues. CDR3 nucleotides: TGTGCCAGCAGCTTGGGGAGCGGTTCTACTGAAGCTTTCTTT. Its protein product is CASSLGSGSTEAFF.

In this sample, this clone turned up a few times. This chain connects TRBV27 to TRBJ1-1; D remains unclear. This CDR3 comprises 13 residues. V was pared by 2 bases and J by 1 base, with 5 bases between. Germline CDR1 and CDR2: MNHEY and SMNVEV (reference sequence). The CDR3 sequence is CASSLRGNTEAFF. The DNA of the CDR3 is TGTGCCAGCAGTTTACGGGGGAACACTGAAGCTTTCTTT.

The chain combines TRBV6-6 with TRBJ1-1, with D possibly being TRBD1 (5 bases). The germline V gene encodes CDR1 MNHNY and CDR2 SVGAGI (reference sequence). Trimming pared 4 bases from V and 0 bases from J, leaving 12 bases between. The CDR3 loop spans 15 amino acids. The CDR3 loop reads CASSSSWDLNTEAFF. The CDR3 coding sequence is TGTGCCAGCAGTTCCTCTTGGGACTTGAACACTGAAGCTTTCTTT.

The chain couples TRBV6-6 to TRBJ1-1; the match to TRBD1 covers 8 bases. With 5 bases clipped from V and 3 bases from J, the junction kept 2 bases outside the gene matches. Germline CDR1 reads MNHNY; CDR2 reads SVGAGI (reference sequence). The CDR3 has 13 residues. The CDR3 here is CASSLTGDTEAFF. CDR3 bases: TGTGCCAGCAGTCTGACAGGGGACACTGAAGCTTTCTTT.

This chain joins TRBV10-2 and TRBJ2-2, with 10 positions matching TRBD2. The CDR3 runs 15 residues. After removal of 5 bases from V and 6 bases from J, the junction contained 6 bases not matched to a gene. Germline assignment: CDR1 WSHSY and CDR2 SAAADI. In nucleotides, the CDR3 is TGCGCCAGCAGTAATAGCGGGGGGTGGGCCGGGGAGCTGTTTTTT. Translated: CASSNSGGWAGELFF.